This entry lists 31 T cell receptor beta chains sequenced from one sample in a study of long-term antiretroviral therapy in people with HIV. An immunoSEQ assay, version v3.0, was performed at survey level. Libraries were prepared by immunoSEQ multiplex PCR; TCRdb keeps only in-frame clonotypes and omits some of them. The sample consists of 24,000 or so clones, roughly 86% of them appearing once. The specimen comprised unsorted PBMCs, sampled 1.9 years after starting antiretroviral therapy. The receptor set was obtained from a young woman with HIV.

The gene calls are TRBV6-5 and TRBJ2-7; D remains ambiguous. Trimming pared 0 bases from V and 2 bases from J, leaving 8 bases between. The CDR3 consists of 14 residues. Germline CDR1 is MNHEY and CDR2 is SVGAGI. The CDR3 DNA follows: TGTGCCAGCAGTTACTCGTTTAATACCTACGAGCAGTACTTC. It codes for CASSYSFNTYEQYF.

As for this clone: Other DNA variants within this sample encode the same CDR3. The rearrangement joins TRBV5-1 to TRBJ1-1; D may be TRBD1 (6 bases). The V and J ends lost 0 bases and 1 base respectively, with 13 bases between them. CDR1 is SGHRS and CDR2 is YFSETQ in the germline V gene. This CDR3 comprises 16 residues. CDR3: CASSLARGARNTEAFF. The DNA for the CDR3 is TGCGCCAGCAGCTTGGCTAGGGGGGCTCGGAACACTGAAGCTTTCTTT.

The chain combines TRBV27 with TRBJ2-7, with D perhaps being TRBD1 or TRBD2 (5 bases each). Germline V gene data show CDR1 as MNHEY and CDR2 as SMNVEV (reference sequence). The V end lost 6 bases, the J end lost 8 bases, and 11 bases lay between the germline ends. This CDR3 has 11 amino acids. The CDR3 reads CASSTGQKQYF. CDR3 coding DNA: TGTGCCAGCAGCACGGGGCAGAAGCAGTACTTC.

The chain links TRBV5-5 to TRBJ1-5; the D gene is possibly TRBD1 (6 bases). The V end was cut by 0 bases, the J end by 1 base, with 17 bases between. The CDR3 covers 18 residues. Germline V CDR1 and CDR2: SGHKS, YYEKEE (reference sequence). Here the CDR3 reads CASSLGRWARGSNQPQHF. The CDR3 DNA follows: TGTGCCAGCAGCTTGGGGCGTTGGGCCAGGGGAAGCAATCAGCCCCAGCATTTT.

V and J are TRBV30 and TRBJ2-1, with D tentatively TRBD2 (7 bases). Germline CDR1 reads GTSNPN; CDR2 reads SVGIG (reference sequence). Trimming removed 3 bases from V and 13 bases from J, with 25 bases in between. There are 15 residues in the CDR3. The CDR3 bases are TGTGCCTGGAGCCACGCCCTGGGGGGGGGCGACCCTCAGTTCTTC. Protein: CAWSHALGGGDPQFF.

The V call is TRBV4-1, the J call TRBJ1-4; D is perhaps TRBD1 (5 bases). The CDR3 runs 16 residues. CDR1 is MGHRA and CDR2 is YSYEKL in the germline V gene. Trimming pared 2 bases from V and 0 bases from J, leaving 10 bases between. The CDR3 protein is CASSQMTAATNEKLFF. For the CDR3, the DNA is TGCGCCAGCAGCCAAATGACAGCTGCAACTAATGAAAAACTGTTTTTT.

The rearrangement links TRBV7-8 to TRBJ1-6; 9 bases line up with TRBD1. Per the germline V gene, CDR1 is SGHVS and CDR2 is FQNEAQ. V shed 2 bases and J 9 bases; nucleotides not matched to a gene: 5. The length of the CDR3 is 15 residues. The chain's CDR3 is CASSLMRDRVSPLHF. CDR3 nucleotide sequence: TGTGCCAGCAGCTTAATGAGGGACAGGGTTTCACCCCTCCACTTT.

CDR3 residues: CSVRTAYEQYF. The CDR3 DNA follows: TGCAGTGTCCGGACAGCCTACGAGCAGTACTTC. V gene TRBV20-1 combines with J gene TRBJ2-7; D may be TRBD1 (6 bases). The CDR3 contains 11 residues. The V end lost 7 bases, the J end lost 2 bases, and 9 bases lay between the germline ends. Germline V gene data show CDR1 as DFQATT and CDR2 as SNEGSKA (reference sequence).

The J gene is TRBJ1-1, the V gene TRBV2; no firm D call. This CDR3 spans 15 amino acids. V was trimmed by 5 bases and J by 5 bases, leaving 18 bases between them. Germline-derived CDR1 and CDR2 are SNHLY and FYNNEI. The CDR3, as DNA: TGTGCCAGCAGTCCGAGTCTGTTTTTCAGTACTGAAGCTTTCTTT. Translation gives CASSPSLFFSTEAFF.

This clone has just one count. J is TRBJ2-7 and V is TRBV2, with D perhaps matching TRBD1 (6 bases). CDR3 length: 15 amino acids. The V end lost 7 bases, the J end lost 2 bases, and 18 bases lay between the germline ends. CDR1 SNHLY and CDR2 FYNNEI come from the germline V gene. CDR3 sequence: CASKEQGQQTYEQYF. The CDR3 DNA is TGTGCCAGCAAGGAACAGGGACAACAAACCTACGAGCAGTACTTC.

V usage is TRBV5-6 and J usage is TRBJ2-7; D gene ambiguous. V was shortened by 5 bases and J by 4 bases, with 10 bases between the two germline ends. CDR3 size: 12 residues. Germline CDR1 and CDR2: SGHDT and YYEEEE. The CDR3 reads CASRRLGYEQYF. The CDR3, as DNA: TGTGCCAGCAGAAGGTTGGGGTACGAGCAGTACTTC.

This chain uses TRBV28 with TRBJ1-5, with D unclear. This CDR3 comprises 13 residues. Trimming removed 6 bases at V and 0 bases at J, with 6 bases between. The germline CDR1 and CDR2 sequences are MDHEN and SYDVKM. In nucleotides, the CDR3 is TGTGCCAGCAGGTCGGATAGCAATCAGCCCCAGCATTTT. Amino acid sequence: CASRSDSNQPQHF. Full variable domain (outside the CDR3, taken from reference TRBV28 and TRBJ1-5): DVKVTQSSRYLVKRTGEKVFLECVQDMDHENMFWYRQDPGLGLRLIYFSYDVKMKEKGDIPEGYSVSREKKERFSLILESASTNQTSMYLCASRSDSNQPQHFGDGTRLSIL.

This clone was seen only once. The V and J genes are TRBV2 and TRBJ1-1; D is unclear. This CDR3 has 14 amino acids. Germline V lookup: CDR1 SNHLY, CDR2 FYNNEI. V shed 0 bases and J shed 5 bases, with 10 bases lying between them. The CDR3 loop reads CASSEALSGTEAFF. In nucleotides, the CDR3 is TGTGCCAGCAGTGAAGCGCTCTCTGGAACTGAAGCTTTCTTT.

The rearrangement joins TRBV28 to TRBJ2-7, with D possibly called TRBD1 or TRBD2 (5 bases each). Looked up from germline, CDR1 is MDHEN and CDR2 is SYDVKM. The CDR3 runs 13 residues. The ends were cut back, 7 bases at V and 3 bases at J, with 13 bases in the middle. CDR3: CASTPRGVYEQYF. CDR3 DNA: TGTGCCAGCACCCCGCGAGGGGTCTACGAGCAGTACTTC.

The chain combines TRBV30 with TRBJ1-5, with a tentative D call TRBD1 (6 bases). Germline CDR1 is GTSNPN and CDR2 is SVGIG (reference sequence). The V and J ends lost 0 bases and 2 bases respectively, with 20 bases between them. This CDR3 is built from 18 residues. CDR3 protein: CAWSVAGHITGGNQPQHF. DNA of the CDR3: TGTGCCTGGAGTGTCGCGGGACATATAACGGGCGGCAATCAGCCCCAGCATTTT. The full variable domain, rest sourced from reference TRBV30 and TRBJ1-5, is SQTIHQWPATLVQPVGSPLSLECTVEGTSNPNLYWYRQAAGRGLQLLFYSVGIGQISSEVPQNLSASRPQDRQFILSSKKLLLSDSGFYLCAWSVAGHITGGNQPQHFGDGTRLSIL.

The V gene is TRBV6-5, the J gene TRBJ1-3; D is undetermined. V lost 4 bases and J 0 bases, leaving 13 bases between the germline ends. The CDR3 length is 16 residues. The germline V gene has CDR1 MNHEY and CDR2 SVGAGI. The CDR3 sequence is CASSSFRPTSGNTIYF. The CDR3 DNA follows: TGTGCCAGCAGTTCTTTCCGTCCTACCTCTGGAAACACCATATATTTT.

This clone showed up just once. J is TRBJ2-1 and V is TRBV19, with D perhaps matching TRBD2 (5 bases). V lost 5 bases and J 0 bases, leaving 11 bases between the germline ends. The length of the CDR3 is 15 residues. Germline lookup yields CDR1 LNHDA and CDR2 SQIVND (reference sequence). The CDR3 is CASSQLGSSYNEQFF. Written as DNA, the CDR3 is TGTGCCAGTAGTCAATTGGGGAGCTCCTACAATGAGCAGTTCTTC.

The rearrangement links TRBV29-1 to TRBJ2-7; perhaps TRBD2 as D (5 bases). CDR3 length: 14 residues. The germline CDR1 and CDR2 sequences are SQVTM and ANQGSEA. V gave up 2 bases and J gave up 2 bases, with 13 bases separating them. In DNA, the CDR3 is TGCAGCGTTGAATGGGCCGGGGATCCCTACGAGCAGTACGTC. It translates to CSVEWAGDPYEQYV.

V gene TRBV29-1 combines with J gene TRBJ2-2; either TRBD1 or TRBD2 may supply D (5 bases each). The CDR3 is 13 residues long. CDR1 is SQVTM and CDR2 is ANQGSEA in the germline V gene. Trimming removed 7 bases from V and 1 base from J, with 10 bases in between. In DNA, the CDR3 is TGCAGCGCTGGGACGAGGAACACCGGGGAGCTGTTTTTT. Amino acids: CSAGTRNTGELFF.

This chain uses TRBV11-2 with TRBJ2-1; either TRBD1 or TRBD2 may supply D (5 bases each). Trimming removed 5 bases from V and 0 bases from J, with 14 bases in between. This CDR3 is 16 amino acids long. CDR1 is SGHAT and CDR2 is FQNNGV in the germline V gene. This CDR3 is CASSLRGLGSYNEQFF. The CDR3 DNA follows: TGTGCCAGCAGCCTGAGGGGTCTCGGCTCCTACAATGAGCAGTTCTTC. Drawing the rest from reference TRBV11-2 and TRBJ2-1, the complete variable domain is EAGVAQSPRYKIIEKRQSVAFWCNPISGHATLYWYQQILGQGPKLLIQFQNNGVVDDSQLPKDRFSAERLKGVDSTLKIQPAKLEDSAVYLCASSLRGLGSYNEQFFGPGTRLTVL.

The CDR3 protein is CASSTYTGELFF. The CDR3 nucleotides read TGCGCCAGCAGTACGTACACCGGGGAGCTGTTTTTT. The V call is TRBV5-1, the J call TRBJ2-2; no definite D call. Germline lookup yields CDR1 SGHRS and CDR2 YFSETQ. The CDR3 contains 12 residues. The ends were cut back, 5 bases at V and 3 bases at J, with 5 bases in the middle.

The V and J genes are TRBV18 and TRBJ2-5; no definite D call. This CDR3 comprises 15 residues. Deletions cut 3 bases from V and 7 bases from J, with 18 bases between. Germline loops: CDR1 KGHSH, CDR2 LQKENI. The CDR3 is CASSPGFDGVSTQYF. CDR3 sequence (DNA): TGTGCCAGCTCACCCGGGTTTGATGGCGTGTCGACCCAGTACTTC. The full variable domain, in which reference TRBV18 and TRBJ2-5 provide the parts outside the CDR3, is NAGVMQNPRHLVRRRGQEARLRCSPMKGHSHVYWYRQLPEEGLKFMVYLQKENIIDESGMPKERFSAEFPKEGPSILRIQQVVRGDSAAYFCASSPGFDGVSTQYFGPGTRLLVL.

The chain links TRBV18 to TRBJ1-3, with D unresolved. Germline CDR1 KGHSH, CDR2 LQKENI. The CDR3 extends over 14 amino acids. V lost 2 bases to trimming and J lost 2 bases, with 7 bases between them. This CDR3 is CASSPSGAGNTIYF. Here the CDR3 DNA reads TGTGCCAGCTCACCAAGTGGGGCTGGAAACACCATATATTTT.

This chain connects TRBV9 to TRBJ2-5; 14 bases line up with TRBD2. With V trimmed by 4 bases and J by 2 bases, 4 bases remained unmatched. CDR3 size: 16 residues. The V gene's germline CDR1 is SGDLS and CDR2 YYNGEE. CDR3 bases: TGTGCCAGCAGCTCCAGGACTAGCGGGAGGCAAGAGACCCAGTACTTC. Amino acid sequence: CASSSRTSGRQETQYF.

This chain connects TRBV9 to TRBJ2-3; 7 bases line up with TRBD1. Unmatched junction bases numbered 4, after V lost 2 bases and J lost 4 bases. This CDR3 spans 14 amino acids. The germline CDR1 and CDR2 sequences are SGDLS and YYNGEE. CDR3 residues: CASSVRTGSDTQYF. In DNA form, the CDR3 reads TGTGCCAGCAGCGTGAGGACAGGCTCAGATACGCAGTATTTT.

The gene calls are TRBV10-3 and TRBJ2-4; D tentatively reads TRBD1 or TRBD2 (6 bases each). V lost 2 bases and J lost 4, with 18 bases in between. This CDR3 has 17 residues. The germline V gene encodes CDR1 ENHRY and CDR2 SYGVKD. The CDR3 protein is CAISEVVGGPAKNIQYF. CDR3 coding DNA: TGTGCCATCAGTGAGGTTGTAGGGGGGCCTGCTAAAAACATTCAGTACTTC.

The chain carries TRBV7-8 and TRBJ2-7; TRBD1 might be the D (5 bases). The CDR3 spans 15 residues. Looked up from germline, CDR1 is SGHVS and CDR2 is FQNEAQ. Trimming pared 1 base from V and 1 base from J, leaving 11 bases between. CDR3 DNA sequence: TGTGCCAGCAGCTTAGTCGAGACAGCTTCCTACGAGCAGTACTTC. Protein: CASSLVETASYEQYF.

The V call is TRBV4-1, the J call TRBJ1-2; 10 bases match TRBD1. The CDR3 totals 17 residues. Germline V gene sequence: CDR1 MGHRA, CDR2 YSYEKL. With V trimmed by 4 bases and J by 8 bases, 16 bases remained unmatched. The CDR3 DNA reads TGCGCCAGCAGCCCCAACCCGGGACAGGGGTTTCCCCTAGGCTACACCTTC. Translation: CASSPNPGQGFPLGYTF.

A few counts support this clone. The J gene is TRBJ1-2, the V gene TRBV6-6; D remains unclear. V lost 6 bases, J lost 7 bases, and 12 bases lay in between. Germline-derived CDR1 and CDR2 are MNHNY and SVGAGI (reference sequence). The CDR3 covers 12 residues. The CDR3 bases are TGTGCCAGCAGCCCATCTTTAGGTGGCTACACCTTC. Its translation: CASSPSLGGYTF.

The rearrangement joins TRBV13 to TRBJ2-3; 7 bases agree with TRBD1. CDR3 length equals 17 residues. V lost 4 bases and J lost 2; bases outside the gene matches: 12. CDR1 is PRHDT, CDR2 FYEKMQ, per germline (reference sequence). This CDR3 is CASSSETGPLNTDTQYF. In DNA form, the CDR3 reads TGTGCCAGCAGCTCGGAGACAGGGCCCCTTAACACAGATACGCAGTATTTT.

The rearrangement uses TRBV7-3 and TRBJ2-7; 10 nucleotides align to TRBD1. Germline V CDR1 and CDR2: SGHTA, FQGTGA. The CDR3 has 17 amino acids. The V and J ends lost 2 bases and 1 base, in that order; junction bases with no gene match: 8. This CDR3 is CASSLEPGQGWSYEQYV. The CDR3 DNA reads as TGTGCCAGCAGCTTAGAACCGGGACAGGGGTGGTCCTACGAGCAGTACGTC.